This T cell receptor beta chain was identified during a study of T cells in Graves' hyperthyroidism and ophthalmopathy. This clonotype was seen just once. What was amplified from RNA transcripts were TCR beta CDR3 regions. The HTBI primer set served for first-round RT-PCR of the TCR CDR3. One entry per CDR3 protein, called by TCRdb with MiXCR from the multiplex PCR reads. The sample has 530,000 or so distinct CDR3 sequences, around 45% seen once. Sequencing used peripheral blood or thyroid tissue (not recorded which). The TCR originated in a young woman with Graves' hyperthyroidism.

Here the CDR3 reads CSARDRGLGEQYF. The CDR3 nucleotides read TGCAGTGCTAGAGACAGGGGGCTTGGCGAGCAGTACTTC. The rearrangement uses TRBV20-1 and TRBJ2-7; TRBD1 agrees at 8 bases. The CDR3 runs 13 residues. The V gene's germline CDR1 is DFQATT and CDR2 SNEGSKA (reference sequence). V was clipped by 0 bases and J by 6 bases; unmatched bases: 4.